These T cell receptor beta chains were read from a single sample in a study of T cell repertoires in cytomegalovirus infection. Using its own MiXCR run on the reads, TCRdb lists one record per CDR3 protein. The sample records 150,000 to 200,000 distinct CDR3 sequences, 13% to 15% being singletons. The material sequenced was PBMCs. Receptors originate from a human donor in good health (CMV status not recorded). Some clones in this sample may be carry-over from other donors' samples. Both conserved end residues are part of each CDR3. The order of the fields is clone size, V gene, CDR3 length, J gene, D gene, CDR3 protein, CDR3 DNA. The D gene is left open where the match is weak. A row's size may be missing; if present it is once, few, many or a size class.

>-|TRBV19|17|TRBJ1-1|-
CASVSFVLRGRNTEAFF
TGTGCCAGTGTCAGTTTTGTGCTTCGGGGACGGAACACTGAAGCTTTCTTT
>few|TRBV29-1|14|TRBJ2-2|-
CSVTGGGRTGELFF
TGCAGCGTTACGGGGGGCGGAAGGACCGGGGAGCTGTTTTTT
>many|TRBV7-2|13|TRBJ1-6|-
CASSQTPGPPLHF
TGTGCCAGCAGCCAGACTCCAGGGCCACCCCTCCACTTT
>many|TRBV4-2|18|TRBJ2-1|TRBD2
CASRKELAGGVMGNEQFF
TGTGCCAGCAGGAAGGAGCTAGCGGGAGGGGTGATGGGCAATGAGCAGTTCTTC
>few|TRBV2|16|TRBJ1-1|-
CASSEPGKSPNTEAFF
TGTGCCAGCAGTGAACCCGGGAAGTCCCCTAACACTGAAGCTTTCTTT
>-|TRBV5-1|15|TRBJ2-5|-
CASSFEGVDRETQYF
TGCGCCAGCAGCTTCGAAGGGGTTGACAGAGAGACCCAGTACTTC
>few|TRBV28|13|TRBJ2-1|-
CASTLGTANEQFF
TGTGCCAGCACCCTAGGGACCGCCAATGAGCAGTTCTTC
>-|TRBV20-1|14|TRBJ2-5|TRBD1
CSVSDRGFQETQYF
TGCAGTGTTTCGGACAGGGGATTTCAAGAGACCCAGTACTTC
>many|TRBV7-3|13|TRBJ1-1|-
CASSSFYDTEAFF
TGTGCCAGCAGCTCGTTCTATGACACTGAAGCTTTCTTT
>many|TRBV6-5|18|TRBJ2-6|-
CASSYSGTSSSGANVLTF
TGTGCCAGCAGTTACTCGGGGACTTCGAGCTCTGGGGCCAACGTCCTGACTTTC
>few|TRBV5-1|16|TRBJ2-1|-
CASSLVGAGLGNEQFF
TGCGCCAGCAGCTTGGTCGGGGCAGGACTTGGTAATGAGCAGTTCTTC
>few|TRBV4-2|16|TRBJ2-1|TRBD2
CASSPLAGGDYNEQFF
TGTGCCAGCAGCCCCTTAGCGGGAGGGGACTACAATGAGCAGTTCTTC
>-|TRBV29-1|12|TRBJ1-1|-
CSGRTLNTEAFF
TGCAGCGGCAGGACGCTTAACACTGAAGCTTTCTTT
>many|TRBV28|12|TRBJ1-2|-
CASRRPNYGYTF
TGTGCCAGCAGAAGACCGAACTATGGCTACACCTTC
>many|TRBV7-6|15|TRBJ1-5|TRBD1
CASSWTGGENQPQHF
TGTGCCAGCAGCTGGACAGGGGGCGAAAATCAGCCCCAGCATTTT
>many|TRBV7-2|14|TRBJ2-7|TRBD2
CASATSGGFNEQYF
TGTGCCAGCGCGACTAGCGGGGGTTTCAACGAGCAGTACTTC
>many|TRBV7-8|15|TRBJ2-7|-
CASSPLPRNTYEQYF
TGTGCCAGCAGCCCCCTCCCCAGAAACACCTACGAGCAGTACTTC
>many|TRBV6-2/TRBV6-3|15|TRBJ2-3|-
CASSETPFRKDTQYF
TGTGCCAGCAGCGAGACTCCCTTCCGTAAAGATACGCAGTATTTT
>many|TRBV7-2|16|TRBJ2-3|-
CASSSRGSQMADTQYF
TGTGCCAGCAGCTCACGGGGCTCCCAAATGGCAGATACGCAGTATTTT
>-|TRBV4-1|19|TRBJ2-2|-
CASSQGSGKAPGDTGELFF
TGTGCCAGCAGCCAAGGATCCGGAAAGGCTCCGGGGGACACCGGGGAGCTGTTTTTT
>many|TRBV7-3|13|TRBJ1-2|TRBD1
CASSPSTGSGYTF
TGTGCCAGCAGCCCCTCGACAGGGTCTGGCTACACCTTC
>many|TRBV7-9|15|TRBJ1-2|-
CASSLEEGFNYGYTF
TGTGCCAGCAGCTTAGAGGAGGGCTTTAACTATGGCTACACCTTC
>few|TRBV19|12|TRBJ1-1|-
CASRRQDTEAFF
TGTGCCAGTAGGAGACAGGACACTGAAGCTTTCTTT
>many|TRBV28|14|TRBJ1-5|-
CASSFGSSNQPQHF
TGTGCCAGCAGTTTTGGGAGTAGCAATCAGCCCCAGCATTTT
>few|TRBV29-1|12|TRBJ1-2|-
CSVHLAGNDYTF
TGCAGCGTTCATCTAGCTGGGAATGACTACACCTTC
>many|TRBV12-3/TRBV12-4|16|TRBJ2-2|TRBD1
CASRLRQGAGTGELFF
TGTGCCAGCAGACTAAGACAGGGGGCTGGCACCGGGGAGCTGTTTTTT
>few|TRBV29-1|11|TRBJ1-1|TRBD1
CSVSGGPEAFF
TGCAGCGTTTCAGGGGGCCCTGAAGCTTTCTTT
>many|TRBV7-2|14|TRBJ1-3|-
CASSLDGSGNTIYF
TGTGCCAGCAGCTTAGACGGCTCAGGAAACACCATATATTTT
>many|TRBV28|16|TRBJ1-6|-
CASSPNPPSTSSPLHF
TGTGCCAGCAGTCCTAACCCCCCCAGCACCTCTTCACCCCTCCACTTT
>few|TRBV29-1|14|TRBJ2-6|-
CSVGIHSGANVLTF
TGCAGCGTAGGAATCCACTCTGGGGCCAACGTCCTGACTTTC
>many|TRBV27|17|TRBJ1-6|-
CASSPPVARSYNSPLHF
TGTGCCAGCAGTCCACCGGTGGCGCGCTCCTATAATTCACCCCTCCACTTT
>many|TRBV7-3|15|TRBJ1-2|-
CASSLPNSLGYGYTF
TGTGCCAGCAGCCTCCCCAACAGCTTGGGCTATGGCTACACCTTC
>-|TRBV9|16|TRBJ1-1|-
CASSPPGRVGNTEAFF
TGTGCCAGCAGCCCGCCGGGGAGGGTAGGGAACACTGAAGCTTTCTTT
>many|TRBV7-3|17|TRBJ2-3|TRBD2
CASSFAPPGGGTDTQYF
TGTGCCAGCAGCTTTGCCCCACCGGGCGGGGGGACAGATACGCAGTATTTT
>-|TRBV14|14|TRBJ2-5|TRBD1
CASSQRTGGQTQYF
TGTGCCAGCAGCCAGAGGACAGGGGGACAGACCCAGTACTTC
>many|TRBV7-2|15|TRBJ2-7|TRBD1
CASSPRRDRAYEQYF
TGTGCCAGCAGCCCCCGTCGGGACAGGGCCTACGAGCAGTACTTC
>-|TRBV12-3/TRBV12-4|13|TRBJ2-7|-
CASSFGGMGEQYF
TGTGCCAGCAGTTTTGGGGGCATGGGCGAGCAGTACTTC
>many|TRBV7-3|16|TRBJ2-1|TRBD2
CASSPYGGGGYNEQFF
TGTGCCAGCAGCCCCTACGGGGGGGGCGGTTACAATGAGCAGTTCTTC
>many|TRBV7-8|12|TRBJ1-1|TRBD1
CASSRGDREGFF
TGTGCCAGCAGCCGGGGGGACAGGGAAGGTTTCTTT
>few|TRBV18|16|TRBJ1-2|-
CASSPPSIEANYGYTF
TGTGCCAGCTCACCACCGTCTATAGAAGCTAACTATGGCTACACCTTC
>few|TRBV10-3|16|TRBJ1-5|TRBD1
CAISDQDRGQGRPQHF
TGTGCCATCAGTGACCAAGACAGGGGACAGGGTCGGCCCCAGCATTTT
>-|TRBV4-3|13|TRBJ1-6|-
CASSQDGGSPLHF
TGCGCCAGCAGCCAAGATGGGGGTTCACCCCTCCACTTT
>-|TRBV5-5|12|TRBJ2-7|-
CASSPADYEQYF
TGTGCCAGCAGCCCGGCAGACTACGAGCAGTACTTC
>-|TRBV30|15|TRBJ2-1|TRBD2
CAWNPGLAGEGEQFF
TGTGCCTGGAATCCCGGACTAGCGGGAGAGGGTGAGCAGTTCTTC
>-|TRBV6-2/TRBV6-3|13|TRBJ1-1|-
CASSSTSRGEAFF
TGTGCCAGCAGTTCCACGAGCCGAGGGGAAGCTTTCTTT
>many|TRBV28|16|TRBJ2-5|-
CASSSITLDHEETQYF
TGTGCCAGCAGTTCTATCACCCTGGATCACGAAGAGACCCAGTACTTC
>many|TRBV29-1|14|TRBJ2-7|-
CSVAIIDRGGEQYF
TGCAGCGTTGCCATCATAGACAGGGGAGGGGAGCAGTACTTC
>many|TRBV7-3|14|TRBJ1-5|-
CASSLWLEEEDQHF
TGTGCCAGCAGCTTATGGCTAGAGGAGGAAGACCAGCATTTT
>few|TRBV19|16|TRBJ2-2|TRBD2
CASVRAREPYTGELFF
TGTGCCAGTGTTCGCGCGCGGGAGCCCTACACCGGGGAGCTGTTTTTT
>many|TRBV6-1|18|TRBJ2-2|TRBD1
CASSTIGGQGGYTGELFF
TGTGCCAGCAGTACCATTGGTGGACAGGGTGGTTATACCGGGGAGCTGTTTTTT
>few|TRBV19|13|TRBJ1-1|-
CASSSQSNTEAFF
TGTGCCAGTAGTAGCCAGTCGAACACTGAAGCTTTCTTT
>many|TRBV12-3/TRBV12-4|14|TRBJ2-7|-
CASSKRGEFYEQYF
TGTGCCAGCAGCAAACGGGGAGAATTCTACGAGCAGTACTTC
>many|TRBV12-3/TRBV12-4|14|TRBJ1-5|-
CASSLGETAQPQHF
TGTGCCAGCAGTTTAGGGGAAACAGCCCAGCCCCAGCATTTT
>-|TRBV27|12|TRBJ2-1|-
CASSSQGYEQFF
TGTGCCAGCAGTTCACAGGGCTATGAGCAGTTCTTC
>many|TRBV28|13|TRBJ2-5|-
CASSLASEETQYF
TGTGCCAGCAGTTTAGCCAGCGAAGAGACCCAGTACTTC
>few|TRBV10-3|14|TRBJ1-3|-
CAITEINSGNTIYF
TGTGCCATCACGGAGATCAACTCTGGAAACACCATATATTTT